This TCR beta chain was recorded in a study of long-term antiretroviral therapy in people with HIV. The study's findings and limits: Narrower CDR3 length ranges marked HIV repertoires relative to controls.

Germline V gives CDR1 MNHEY, CDR2 SMNVEV (reference sequence). CDR3 length equals 13 residues. The V and J ends lost 5 bases and 1 base respectively, with 8 bases between them. Each donor had at least one pre-ART and at least two post-ART PBMC samples. Points on this clone: Antigen specificity is unknown.

The libraries were made with immunoSEQ v3.0 at survey level. Some clones are missing from TCRdb's copy, which holds only in-frame ones; the method was immunoSEQ multiplex PCR. The sample lists tens of thousands of clones, under 85% occurring once. This TCR was sampled from a man aged 50-59 years with HIV. The specimen comprised unsorted PBMCs, sampled 0.4 years after starting antiretroviral therapy. The rearrangement joins TRBV27 to TRBJ1-1; a weak D match, TRBD1 (6 bases). The CDR3 DNA reads TGTGCCAGCAGTACGGACAGGAACACTGAAGCTTTCTTT. It translates to CASSTDRNTEAFF.